These 19 T cell receptor beta chains originate from one sample sequenced in a study of Graves' ophthalmopathy and Graves' hyperthyroidism. The sequenced template was RNA, covering the TCR beta CDR3 region. The authors performed first-round RT-PCR with HTBI primers and then a second-round multiplex PCR. TCRdb itself ran the multiplex PCR reads through MiXCR, one entry per CDR3 protein. The table has roughly 350,000 distinct CDR3 sequences, 17% seen once. What was sequenced was peripheral blood. These TCRs come from an adult woman with stable Graves' hyperthyroidism.

This clonotype turned up a few times. The chain joins TRBV18 to TRBJ1-1, with TRBD1 as a possible D gene (5 bases). Germline values: CDR1 KGHSH, CDR2 LQKENI. The V end lost 6 bases, the J end lost 7 bases, and 15 bases lay between the germline ends. The CDR3 length is 13 residues. The CDR3 DNA reads TGTGCCAGCTCGTCCGGGACTTCTGGTGAAGCTTTCTTT. Its protein is CASSSGTSGEAFF.

This clonotype was detected ten times or more. The chain carries TRBV11-3 and TRBJ2-7, with 7 nucleotides matching TRBD1. Per the germline V gene, CDR1 is SGHNT and CDR2 is YENEEA. This CDR3 has 19 amino acids. The J segment lost 3 bases and the V segment lost 4 bases, leaving 21 bases of the junction unmatched. The CDR3 DNA reads TGTGCCAGCAGCTCCAATTCTATTGACAGGGTAGGAGTGTACTACGAGCAGTACTTC. Translated, it gives CASSSNSIDRVGVYYEQYF.

This clonotype was found many times. The V and J genes are TRBV12-3 or TRBV12-4 and TRBJ2-7, with D maybe TRBD2 (5 bases). The CDR3 has 13 amino acids. V was cut by 4 bases and J by 5 bases, with 12 bases left in between. DNA for the CDR3: TGTGCCAGCAGTTGGGCTAGCTTTAACGAGCAGTACTTC. Its translation: CASSWASFNEQYF.

Many counts were recorded for this clonotype. The chain combines TRBV20-1 with TRBJ2-5; perhaps TRBD2 as D (6 bases). V shed 0 bases and J shed 5 bases, with 16 bases lying between them. Germline V lookup: CDR1 DFQATT, CDR2 SNEGSKA (reference sequence). This CDR3 spans 15 amino acids. The CDR3 is CSARDGGIEGETQYF. CDR3 DNA sequence: TGCAGTGCTAGAGATGGCGGGATCGAGGGGGAGACCCAGTACTTC.

This clonotype was detected ten times or more. The chain uses TRBV6-1 and TRBJ1-2, with no clear D. The germline V gene has CDR1 MNHNS and CDR2 SASEGT. V lost 7 bases to trimming and J lost 4 bases, with 13 bases between them. This CDR3 has 13 amino acids. CDR3 coding DNA: TGTGCCAGCATCCTACTAGGGAGCTATGGCTACACCTTC. Translated: CASILLGSYGYTF.

This clonotype has a single count. Just one base apart from a much larger clone, this may be a read error. This chain uses TRBV29-1 with TRBJ2-2; 11 bases are shared with TRBD2. Germline assignment: CDR1 SQVTM and CDR2 ANQGSEA. There are 15 residues in the CDR3. This CDR3 reads CSVELAGDGTGELCF. The CDR3 DNA is TGCAGCGTAGAACTAGCGGGAGACGGCACCGGGGAGCTGTGTTTT.

This clonotype was counted many times. The gene calls are TRBV11-2 and TRBJ2-7; D tentatively fits TRBD1 or TRBD2 (5 bases each). The V and J ends lost 0 bases and 2 bases respectively, with 23 bases between them. The CDR3 totals 19 residues. Germline V gene sequence: CDR1 SGHAT, CDR2 FQNNGV. CDR3 in DNA: TGTGCCAGCAGCTTAGATTTTTGGGTTGGGGCCGGAGGTACCTACGAGCAGTACTTC. Its protein product is CASSLDFWVGAGGTYEQYF.

This clonotype was seen ten or more times. The rearrangement uses TRBV11-1 and TRBJ1-1, with D maybe TRBD1 (6 bases). The V gene lost 4 bases and the J gene lost 3 bases, with 24 bases spanning the gap. Germline-derived CDR1 and CDR2 are SGHAT and FQDESV (reference sequence). The CDR3 extends over 18 amino acids. The CDR3 sequence is CASSSLGRQAIRDTEAFF. The CDR3 DNA reads TGTGCCAGCAGCTCATTAGGGCGACAGGCGATAAGGGACACTGAAGCTTTCTTT.

This chain connects TRBV29-1 to TRBJ1-5; no clear D. The CDR3 runs to 12 residues. Germline-derived CDR1 and CDR2 are SQVTM and ANQGSEA. Trimming shortened V by 0 bases and J by 2 bases, and 2 bases separated the two germline ends. The CDR3 reads CSVEDGNQPQHF. The CDR3 DNA is TGCAGCGTTGAAGATGGCAATCAGCCCCAGCATTTT.

This clonotype was seen many times. The chain uses TRBV28 and TRBJ2-5, with TRBD1 identical over 10 bases. The V gene's germline CDR1 is MDHEN and CDR2 SYDVKM. J lost 5 bases, V lost 6 bases, and 24 bases had no gene match. The CDR3 spans 20 residues. CDR3 region: CASSIPGQGRDRIVEETQYF. CDR3 nucleotide sequence: TGTGCCAGCAGCATTCCGGGACAGGGGAGAGATAGAATTGTTGAGGAGACCCAGTACTTC. Looking up the rest from reference TRBV28 and TRBJ2-5 gives the full variable domain: DVKVTQSSRYLVKRTGEKVFLECVQDMDHENMFWYRQDPGLGLRLIYFSYDVKMKEKGDIPEGYSVSREKKERFSLILESASTNQTSMYLCASSIPGQGRDRIVEETQYFGPGTRLLVL.

This clonotype occurred many times. This chain links TRBV7-6 with TRBJ2-5; D uncertain. Germline V gene data show CDR1 as SGHVS and CDR2 as FNYEAQ. The ends were cut back, 2 bases at V and 4 bases at J, with 5 bases in the middle. This CDR3 is 12 amino acids long. CDR3 sequence: CASSLMRETQYF. In nucleotides, the CDR3 is TGTGCCAGCAGCTTAATGAGAGAGACCCAGTACTTC.

This clonotype has a count of ten or more. The chain uses TRBV6-5 and TRBJ2-5, with 8 bases fitting TRBD2. The CDR3 runs 16 residues. After removal of 1 base from V and 5 bases from J, the junction contained 9 bases not matched to a gene. CDR1 is MNHEY, CDR2 SVGAGI, per germline. CDR3 in amino acids: CASSYLNGRERETQYF. The DNA of the CDR3 is TGTGCCAGCAGTTACTTGAACGGGAGGGAGCGGGAGACCCAGTACTTC.

The table lists this clonotype with many counts. The J gene is TRBJ1-2, the V gene TRBV27, with TRBD1 matching over 7 bases. The trim removed 1 base at V and 4 bases at J, leaving 9 bases unmatched. Germline V lookup: CDR1 MNHEY, CDR2 SMNVEV (reference sequence). This CDR3 region has 16 residues. The chain's CDR3 is CASSLLRQGGSYGYTF. The DNA for the CDR3 is TGTGCCAGCAGTTTATTGCGGCAGGGGGGTAGCTATGGCTACACCTTC.

This clonotype was recorded at least ten times. The genes are TRBV11-2 and TRBJ2-7, with D perhaps given as TRBD1 or TRBD2 (6 bases each). CDR3 length equals 15 residues. From germline, CDR1 is SGHAT and CDR2 FQNNGV. The V end lost 1 base, the J end lost 2 bases, and 12 bases lay between the germline ends. The CDR3 spells CASSLGGGIPYEQYF. For the CDR3, the DNA is TGTGCCAGCAGCTTAGGAGGGGGGATTCCCTACGAGCAGTACTTC.

At least ten counts were recorded for this clonotype. The J gene is TRBJ2-5, the V gene TRBV7-3, with TRBD2 as a possible D gene (5 bases). Germline CDR1 reads SGHTA; CDR2 reads FQGTGA. V gave up 1 base and J gave up 5 bases, with 11 bases separating them. The CDR3 has 14 amino acids. The CDR3 DNA follows: TGTGCCAGCAGCTTAATGGGGAGTTCCGAGACCCAGTACTTC. Its translation: CASSLMGSSETQYF. Variable domain in full (rest from reference TRBV7-3 and TRBJ2-5): GAGVSQTPSNKVTEKGKYVELRCDPISGHTALYWYRQSLGQGPEFLIYFQGTGAADDSGLPNDRFFAVRPEGSVSTLKIQRTERGDSAVYLCASSLMGSSETQYFGPGTRLLVL.

This clonotype was seen at least ten times. The chain uses TRBV6-1 and TRBJ1-6; the D is unclear. The germline gives CDR1 MNHNS, CDR2 SASEGT. V was cut by 5 bases and J by 10 bases, with 21 bases left in between. The CDR3 runs to 16 residues. The CDR3 here is CASSRLTAPRNSPLHF. In DNA, the CDR3 is TGTGCCAGCAGTCGACTCACGGCCCCGAGGAACTCACCCCTCCACTTT.

This clonotype was seen repeatedly, ten times or more. The chain combines TRBV7-3 with TRBJ2-5; 9 bases are shared with TRBD2. The V segment lost 5 bases and the J segment 4 bases; nucleotides outside the gene matches: 8. Germline V gives CDR1 SGHTA, CDR2 FQGTGA. This CDR3 region has 15 residues. CDR3 residues: CASSLLAGGPETQYF. The CDR3 DNA follows: TGTGCCAGCAGCCTCTTGGCGGGAGGGCCAGAGACCCAGTACTTC.

This chain links TRBV7-2 with TRBJ1-3; D unresolved. Trimming stripped 0 bases from V and 0 bases from J, with 12 bases between. In germline, CDR1 is SGHTA, CDR2 FQGNSA. The CDR3 extends over 17 amino acids. The CDR3, as DNA: TGTGCCAGCAGCTTAGCGATCCACGCCGACTCTGGAAACACCATATATTTT. It encodes CASSLAIHADSGNTIYF.

Details on this clonotype: With a much larger clone just one base away, this may be a read error. The chain is built from TRBV9 and TRBJ1-3; D not certain. The length of the CDR3 is 13 residues. V lost 3 bases to trimming and J lost 2 bases, with 6 bases between them. Looked up from germline, CDR1 is SGDLS and CDR2 is YYNGEE. CDR3 in amino acids: CASSAPAGNTIYF. The CDR3 DNA sequence: TGTGCCAGCAGCGCCCCGGCTGGAAACACCATATATTTT.